The next 20 T cell receptor beta chains were all read from a single sample in a study of blood T cell repertoires in COVID-19. Profiled with immunoSEQ multiplex PCR; TCRdb holds only in-frame clones, not every one. This sample has 650,000 to 800,000 clones, with 75% to 90% found just once. The sample was peripheral blood. All receptors come from a woman between 18 and 29 years old with acute or convalescent COVID-19.

The chain couples TRBV7-9 to TRBJ1-3, with D perhaps TRBD1 (5 bases). V lost 4 bases and J 0 bases, leaving 10 bases between the germline ends. The V gene's germline CDR1 is SEHNR and CDR2 FQNEAQ (reference sequence). This CDR3 comprises 15 residues. The CDR3 reads CASSSGHFSGNTIYF. DNA for the CDR3: TGTGCCAGCAGCTCCGGACACTTCTCTGGAAACACCATATATTTT.

The CDR3, as DNA: TGTGCCTGGAGATACGGGGTGTCCTATGGCTACACCTTC. Amino acid sequence: CAWRYGVSYGYTF. This sequence joins TRBV30 and TRBJ1-2, with D unclear. The CDR3 length is 13 residues. The germline CDR1 and CDR2 sequences are GTSNPN and SVGIG (reference sequence). With 3 bases removed from V and 4 bases from J, the gap between germline ends came to 12 bases.

V is TRBV27 and J is TRBJ2-2, with D tentatively TRBD1 (5 bases). CDR3 length equals 16 residues. CDR1 MNHEY and CDR2 SMNVEV come from the germline V gene (reference sequence). V was cut by 2 bases and J by 4 bases, with 14 bases left in between. DNA of the CDR3: TGTGCCAGCAGTTTACCCCAAGGGGTGGGCACCGGGGAGCTGTTTTTT. Translation: CASSLPQGVGTGELFF.

The chain recombines TRBV3-1 (or the pseudogene TRBV3-2) with TRBJ1-1; D is possibly TRBD1 (5 bases). V dropped 0 bases and J dropped 3 bases, with 17 bases sitting between them. The CDR3 sequence is 17 residues long. The V gene's germline CDR1 is LGHDT and CDR2 YNNKEL (reference sequence). The CDR3 protein is CASSQDVGGIMDTEAFF. The CDR3 nucleotides read TGTGCCAGCAGCCAAGATGTCGGGGGTATTATGGACACTGAAGCTTTCTTT.

This chain joins TRBV7-6 and TRBJ2-7; possibly TRBD2 for D (7 bases). The CDR3 has 17 residues. V was clipped by 0 bases and J by 0 bases, with 15 bases between them. The germline V gene has CDR1 SGHVS and CDR2 FNYEAQ. This CDR3 is CASSLAITGGVSYEQYF. The CDR3 DNA reads as TGTGCCAGCAGCTTAGCAATCACGGGGGGCGTCTCCTACGAGCAGTACTTC.

This rearrangement joins TRBV7-9 to TRBJ2-7, with 7 bases that match TRBD1. Germline V gene data show CDR1 as SEHNR and CDR2 as FQNEAQ (reference sequence). Trimming at V came to 2 bases and at J to 0 bases, leaving 7 bases not matched to a gene. The CDR3 consists of 16 residues. CDR3 residues: CASSLRTGLSSYEQYF. Here the CDR3 DNA reads TGTGCCAGCAGCTTAAGGACAGGTTTGAGCTCCTACGAGCAGTACTTC.

The chain is built from TRBV5-5 and TRBJ2-2; D not certain. This CDR3 region has 14 residues. Germline V gene data show CDR1 as SGHKS and CDR2 as YYEKEE (reference sequence). The V end lost 0 bases, the J end lost 6 bases, and 9 bases lay between the germline ends. The DNA of the CDR3 is TGTGCCAGCAGCTTGGCTAGTACCGCCGGGGAGCTGTTTTTT. Encoded protein: CASSLASTAGELFF.

V usage is TRBV27 and J usage is TRBJ2-1; TRBD1 agrees at 9 bases. Trimming removed 3 bases from V and 14 bases from J; junction bases left unmatched: 8. The CDR3 contains 13 residues. The germline V gene encodes CDR1 MNHEY and CDR2 SMNVEV (reference sequence). CDR3 amino acids: CASSFPNRGQKFF. The CDR3, as DNA: TGTGCCAGCAGTTTCCCGAACAGGGGGCAGAAGTTCTTC.

The V and J genes are TRBV27 and TRBJ2-4; D call uncertain. V dropped 7 bases and J dropped 0 bases, with 19 bases sitting between them. Germline values: CDR1 MNHEY, CDR2 SMNVEV (reference sequence). This CDR3 has 17 amino acids. This CDR3 reads CASTNSSQAIAKNIQYF. The DNA for the CDR3 is TGTGCCAGCACGAACTCTTCCCAAGCCATAGCCAAAAACATTCAGTACTTC.

This chain connects TRBV21-1 to TRBJ2-3; TRBD1, as called in the table, went unchecked against the DNA. TRBV21-1 is classified as a pseudogene. CDR3 length equals 16 residues. The CDR3 nucleotides read TGTGCCAGCAGCAGTCCGGACAGGGGAGACACAGATACGCAGTATTTT. This gives the protein CASSSPDRGDTDTQYF.

This chain uses TRBV27 with TRBJ2-1; D is unresolved. The CDR3 totals 13 residues. Germline V CDR1 and CDR2: MNHEY, SMNVEV (reference sequence). Deletions cut 6 bases from V and 6 bases from J, with 12 bases between. As DNA, the CDR3 is TGTGCCAGCAGCCCGAGTGAGGCCAATGAGCAGTTCTTC. This encodes CASSPSEANEQFF.

This rearrangement joins TRBV6-5 to TRBJ2-7, with 7 positions matching TRBD1. Germline CDR1 MNHEY, CDR2 SVGAGI. This CDR3 comprises 15 residues. J lost 4 bases, V lost 5 bases, and 11 bases had no gene match. CDR3 protein: CASSIDRDNDYEQYF. The CDR3 nucleotides read TGTGCCAGCAGTATAGACAGGGATAATGATTACGAGCAGTACTTC.

The chain employs TRBV14 and TRBJ2-3; TRBD1 agrees at 7 bases. This CDR3 has 15 amino acids. V gave up 4 bases and J gave up 0 bases; unmatched junction bases: 4. Germline loops: CDR1 SGHDN, CDR2 FVKESK. The CDR3, as DNA: TGTGCCAGCAGCCTTTGGGACAGTAGCACAGATACGCAGTATTTT. Translating it yields CASSLWDSSTDTQYF.

This clone came up a few times. The rearrangement uses TRBV6-4 and TRBJ2-1; 11 bases line up with TRBD1. Per the germline V gene, CDR1 is MRHNA and CDR2 is SNTAGT. This CDR3 region has 15 residues. J gave up 5 bases and V 4 bases, and 4 bases lay outside the gene matches. CDR3 region: CASSVGQGANNEQFF. The CDR3 nucleotides are TGTGCCAGCAGTGTAGGACAGGGGGCCAACAATGAGCAGTTCTTC.

This sequence joins TRBV5-8 and TRBJ1-5, with D possibly being TRBD1 (6 bases). Germline assignment: CDR1 SGHTS and CDR2 YDEGEE. CDR3 length: 16 residues. The V and J ends lost 2 bases and 4 bases respectively, with 16 bases between them. The CDR3: CASSFLNRVRNQPQHF. The CDR3 coding sequence is TGTGCCAGCAGCTTTTTGAACAGGGTACGAAATCAGCCCCAGCATTTT.

The V and J genes are TRBV1 and TRBJ1-1; the D call of TRBD1 is as the table states it, not checked on the DNA. TRBV1 is a listed pseudogene. The CDR3 covers 17 residues. CDR3 amino acids: CTSSQAPPRVSAYEAFF. The CDR3 DNA reads TGCACCAGCAGCCAAGCCCCCCCCAGGGTCTCGGCCTATGAAGCTTTCTTT.

This chain uses TRBV18 with TRBJ2-7; tentative D call: TRBD2 (5 bases). This CDR3 is 15 amino acids long. The germline V gene encodes CDR1 KGHSH and CDR2 LQKENI. V was shortened by 3 bases and J by 4 bases, with 16 bases between the two germline ends. The CDR3 reads CASSPSQRGLYEQYF. CDR3 in DNA: TGTGCCAGCTCACCTTCCCAGCGTGGACTTTACGAGCAGTACTTC.

The gene calls are TRBV19 and TRBJ1-2; 7 nucleotides line up with TRBD1. Losses at the gene ends were 6 bases for V and 2 bases for J; bases not matched to a gene: 3. The CDR3 totals 13 residues. Germline-derived CDR1 and CDR2 are LNHDA and SQIVND (reference sequence). CDR3 loop: CASRLTGNYGYTF. CDR3 bases: TGTGCCAGTAGGCTGACAGGGAACTATGGCTACACCTTC.

V usage is TRBV7-2 and J usage is TRBJ2-7, with 8 bases that match TRBD2. The germline CDR1 and CDR2 sequences are SGHTA and FQGNSA. Trimming took 1 base from V and 3 from J; bases not matched to a gene: 2. CDR3 size: 14 residues. The CDR3 nucleotides read TGTGCCAGCAGCTTAGTAGCGGGGAACTACGAGCAGTACTTC. This gives the protein CASSLVAGNYEQYF.

This chain links TRBV2 with TRBJ2-2, with D unresolved. Germline V gives CDR1 SNHLY, CDR2 FYNNEI. The CDR3 totals 15 residues. Deletions cut 6 bases from V and 5 bases from J, with 16 bases between. CDR3 DNA: TGTGCCAGCAGAGATCGACCAGACTTAACCGGGGAGCTGTTTTTT. This gives the protein CASRDRPDLTGELFF.